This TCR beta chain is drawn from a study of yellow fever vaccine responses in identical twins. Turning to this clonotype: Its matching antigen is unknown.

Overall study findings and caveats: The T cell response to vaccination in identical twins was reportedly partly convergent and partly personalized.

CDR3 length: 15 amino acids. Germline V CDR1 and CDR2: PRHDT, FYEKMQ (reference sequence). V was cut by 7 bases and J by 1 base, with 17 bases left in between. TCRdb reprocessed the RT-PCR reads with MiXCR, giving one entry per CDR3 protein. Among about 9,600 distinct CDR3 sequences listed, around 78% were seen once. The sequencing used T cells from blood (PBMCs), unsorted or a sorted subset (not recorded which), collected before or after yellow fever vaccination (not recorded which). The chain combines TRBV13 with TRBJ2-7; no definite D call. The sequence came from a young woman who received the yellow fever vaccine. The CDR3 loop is CASTEDGIPSYEQYF. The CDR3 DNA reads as TGTGCCAGCACCGAGGATGGAATCCCATCCTACGAGCAGTACTTC.